The source of this T cell receptor beta chain is a study of cytomegalovirus exposure and HLA in healthy donors. Study-level information: Roughly 77 million unique TCRs from HLA-typed donors made up an early data release. Notes on the study in general: In a later analysis, common viral pathogens appeared linked to several of the most significant clusters.

Turning to this clone: Its target is unknown.

The V end lost 5 bases, the J end lost 5 bases, and 10 bases lay between the germline ends. The V gene's germline CDR1 is KGHSH and CDR2 LQKENI. This CDR3 has 13 residues. PCR amplification relied on 60 Vbeta primers (plus 13 Jbeta primers). Authors' data handling: A later analysis tallied roughly 77 million unique TCR beta chains, about 11 million of them shared. Clones were read by immunoSEQ multiplex PCR, and TCRdb kept only the in-frame ones, dropping some. D and trimming were read from the DNA, whereas the V and J calls and clone size are those reported in that table. The table lists roughly 200,000 clones, with about 1.1% in the top ten.

The TCR comes from a girl aged 2-10 years in good health and CMV-seropositive. The sequenced sample consisted of PBMCs. The V gene is TRBV18, the J gene TRBJ1-5; D is ambiguous. CDR3 coding DNA: TGTGCCAGCTCAAGAACTAAGGATCAGCCCCAGCATTTT. Amino acids: CASSRTKDQPQHF.